This TCR beta chain was sequenced for a study of blood T cell repertoires in COVID-19. Study-level background: From the United States, Italy and Spain came samples of acute and convalescent COVID-19.

Grouping used clinical history reported by participants in a survey and questionnaire. Per the original methods: Using reference gene primer amplification, nucleated cell counts were estimated. Clones were sequenced by immunoSEQ multiplex PCR, and TCRdb holds only the in-frame ones, with some missing. Clone size and V and J calls were adopted from that table, with D and trimming inferred from the DNA. The sample shows roughly 190,000 clones, around 82% of them seen only once. Germline CDR1 KGHSH, CDR2 LQKENI. The CDR3 runs to 16 residues. V was pared by 0 bases and J by 2 bases, with 14 bases between.

This receptor was obtained from a woman in her sixties or seventies with acute COVID-19. The chain recombines TRBV18 with TRBJ2-7; D possibly corresponds to TRBD2 (6 bases). Sequenced input: PBMCs or T cells enriched from blood (not recorded which). The CDR3 protein is CASSPPTGTGAYEQYF. The DNA of the CDR3 is TGTGCCAGCTCACCACCGACCGGGACGGGAGCCTACGAGCAGTACTTC.